What follows are 3 T cell receptor beta chains derived from one specimen sequenced in a study of T cells in localized non-small cell lung cancer. Assay: immunoSEQ multiplex PCR; the TCRdb copy retains only in-frame clones and omits some. The sample records about 7,000 clones, approximately 50% being singletons. The material was lymph node tissue, obtained before any cancer treatment. The receptor set was obtained from a female donor of 60 years or more with stage I lung adenocarcinoma.

The chain combines TRBV14 with TRBJ2-3; 8 nucleotides align to TRBD1. Germline V gives CDR1 SGHDN, CDR2 FVKESK. The V and J ends lost 1 base and 6 bases, in that order; junction bases with no gene match: 0. This CDR3 is built from 13 residues. The DNA of the CDR3 is TGTGCCAGCAGCCAAGGACAGGGGGATACGCAGTATTTT. This codes for CASSQGQGDTQYF.

The V and J genes are TRBV11-3 and TRBJ1-2; 8 bases align to TRBD1. V gave up 3 bases and J gave up 7 bases; unmatched junction bases: 7. Germline V gene lookup returns CDR1 SGHNT and CDR2 YENEEA. The CDR3 runs to 14 residues. In DNA form, the CDR3 reads TGTGCCAGCAGCTTGGCCGGGACAGGAGGTGGCTACACCTTC. It is translated as CASSLAGTGGGYTF.

The genes are TRBV19 and TRBJ1-2, with a weak D call TRBD1 (6 bases). The CDR3 contains 12 residues. V dropped 8 bases and J dropped 0 bases, with 7 bases sitting between them. The germline CDR1 and CDR2 sequences are LNHDA and SQIVND (reference sequence). CDR3 residues: CASRQANYGYTF. CDR3 coding DNA: TGTGCCAGTCGACAGGCTAACTATGGCTACACCTTC.